The clone carrying this T cell receptor (beta chain) was recorded at least ten times. Unique molecular identifiers were affixed to single, distinct cDNA molecules. TCRdb fed the 5' RACE reads into MiXCR, producing one record per CDR3 protein. The sample lists tens of thousands of distinct CDR3 sequences; roughly an eighth were seen once. These data belong to a study of early T cells in non-severe SARS-CoV-2 infection. The sample taken for sequencing was whole blood. The TCR originated in an adult who was a healthcare worker with PCR-confirmed SARS-CoV-2 infection or an uninfected control (not recorded which).

CDR3 amino acids: CASSLITDTQYF. As DNA, the CDR3 is TGTGCCAGCAGCTTAATCACAGATACGCAGTATTTT. The rearrangement uses TRBV7-2 and TRBJ2-3; D remains unclear. Germline V CDR1 and CDR2: SGHTA, FQGNSA. The CDR3 has 12 amino acids. The germline V and J ends were trimmed by 2 bases and 2 bases, with 2 bases remaining between them.